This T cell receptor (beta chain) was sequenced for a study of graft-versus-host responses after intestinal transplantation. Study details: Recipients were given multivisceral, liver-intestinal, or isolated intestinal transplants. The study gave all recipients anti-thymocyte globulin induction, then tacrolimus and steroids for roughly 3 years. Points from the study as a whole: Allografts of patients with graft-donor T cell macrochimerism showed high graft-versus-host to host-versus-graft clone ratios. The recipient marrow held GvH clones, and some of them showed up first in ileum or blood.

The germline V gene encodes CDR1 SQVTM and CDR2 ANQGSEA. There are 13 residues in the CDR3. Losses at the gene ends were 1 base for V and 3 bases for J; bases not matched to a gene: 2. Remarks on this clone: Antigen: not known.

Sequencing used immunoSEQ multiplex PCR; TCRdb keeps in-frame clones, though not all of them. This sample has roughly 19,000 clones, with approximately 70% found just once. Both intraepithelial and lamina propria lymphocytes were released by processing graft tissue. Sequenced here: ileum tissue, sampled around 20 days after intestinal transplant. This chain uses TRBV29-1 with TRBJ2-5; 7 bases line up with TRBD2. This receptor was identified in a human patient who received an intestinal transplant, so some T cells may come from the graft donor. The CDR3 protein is CSVEGLAEETQYF. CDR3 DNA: TGCAGCGTTGAAGGCCTAGCGGAAGAGACCCAGTACTTC. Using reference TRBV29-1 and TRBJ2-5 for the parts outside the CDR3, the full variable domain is SAVISQKPSRDICQRGTSLTIQCQVDSQVTMMFWYRQQPGQSLTLIATANQGSEATYESGFVIDKFPISRPNLTFSTLTVSNMSPEDSSIYLCSVEGLAEETQYFGPGTRLLVL.